The present TCR beta chain was sequenced within a study of T cell responses to AZD1222 COVID-19 vaccine. Using immunoSEQ multiplex PCR, the repertoire was profiled, and TCRdb retains in-frame clones only, with some absent. The sample lists 160,000 or so clones; 75% to 90% were seen once. The CDR3 spans 15 residues. The V and J ends lost 4 bases and 6 bases respectively, with 17 bases between them. Germline assignment: CDR1 SGHRS and CDR2 YFSETQ. A remark on this clone: The antigen remains unidentified.

General study points: Just a handful of AZD1222 recipients were seropositive at baseline. The donor cohort was predominantly white British with a female majority, and clonal diversity may have been underestimated. Vaccine-associated CD4 TCRs spanned spike, dominant at 160-218 and 743-854.

The source was peripheral blood, collected 28 days after the second AZD1222 dose. The receptor was isolated from an adult who received the AZD1222 COVID-19 vaccine. This chain links TRBV5-1 with TRBJ2-1; D gene ambiguous. The CDR3 reads CASSPTGDRGNEQFF. As DNA, the CDR3 is TGCGCCAGCAGCCCCACTGGCGATCGAGGCAATGAGCAGTTCTTC.